The clone carrying this T cell receptor (beta chain) was seen a few times. Its antigen is currently unknown. The data derive from a study of T cells after yellow fever vaccination. Overall study findings and caveats: Among primary-vaccination clones, most reappeared after the booster, at 95% to 96% for CD4 and more than 85% for CD8.

TCRdb independently ran MiXCR on the 5' RACE reads; one entry per CDR3 protein. The table records around 320,000 distinct CDR3 sequences, less than 9.5% of them present only once. This CDR3 comprises 14 residues. Per the germline V gene, CDR1 is LGHNA and CDR2 is YNFKEQ. Trimming took 0 bases from V and 9 from J, leaving 12 bases between them. This clonotype was obtained from a man between 18 and 35 years old who received the YFV17D yellow fever vaccine. The chain joins TRBV4-2 to TRBJ2-1; D ambiguous. The specimen comprised CD4+ T cells sorted from PBMCs, sampled 5 days after the yellow fever booster vaccination. The CDR3 loop is CASSQEKRVGEQFF. The CDR3 DNA is TGTGCCAGCAGCCAAGAGAAAAGAGTAGGTGAGCAGTTCTTC.